The 30 T cell receptor beta chains below all came from one sample that was sequenced in a study of blood T cell repertoires in COVID-19. TCRdb's copy holds only in-frame clones and misses some; the assay was immunoSEQ multiplex PCR. The sample lists approximately 64,000 clones, 70% to 85% occurring once. The specimen was peripheral blood. Receptors were obtained from a woman aged 70-85 years with acute or convalescent COVID-19.

This clone has a handful of counts. This chain connects TRBV9 to TRBJ2-3, with 11 bases identical to TRBD2. CDR1 is SGDLS, CDR2 YYNGEE, per germline. Trimming removed 4 bases from V and 3 bases from J; junction bases left unmatched: 7. The CDR3 contains 16 residues. The CDR3 spells CASSQTSGTVTDTQYF. The CDR3 region has the DNA TGTGCCAGCAGCCAGACTAGCGGGACGGTGACAGATACGCAGTATTTT.

The chain uses TRBV30 and TRBJ2-2; D is uncertain. There are 13 residues in the CDR3. Germline V gene lookup returns CDR1 GTSNPN and CDR2 SVGIG (reference sequence). V shed 0 bases and J shed 7 bases, with 9 bases lying between them. In nucleotides, the CDR3 is TGTGCCTGGAGTGTGGTTTATAGCGGGGAGCTGTTTTTT. Amino acid sequence: CAWSVVYSGELFF.

The rearrangement uses TRBV7-2 and TRBJ2-3; 8 bases fit TRBD1. CDR1 and CDR2 (germline): SGHTA, FQGNSA. V trimming: 1 base; J trimming: 3 bases; junction bases outside the gene matches: 6. The CDR3 has 16 amino acids. Here the CDR3 reads CASSLVGQGATDTQYF. The CDR3 DNA is TGTGCCAGCAGCTTAGTAGGGCAGGGGGCAACAGATACGCAGTATTTT.

The chain combines TRBV11-2 with TRBJ2-7; the D gene is possibly TRBD2 (5 bases). This CDR3 comprises 12 residues. CDR1 and CDR2 (germline): SGHAT, FQNNGV. V gave up 3 bases and J gave up 7 bases, with 10 bases separating them. The CDR3 protein is CASSFGRREQYF. As DNA, the CDR3 is TGTGCCAGCAGCTTCGGTCGGAGGGAGCAGTACTTC.

The CDR3 region has the DNA TGTGCCAGCAGCTGGACTAGCGGGAGAGGTCATGAGACCCAGTACTTC. Protein: CASSWTSGRGHETQYF. The chain joins TRBV11-3 to TRBJ2-5, with TRBD2 matching 13 bases. The CDR3 totals 16 residues. Germline V gives CDR1 SGHNT, CDR2 YENEEA. With V trimmed by 4 bases and J by 5 bases, 7 bases remained unmatched.

The gene calls are TRBV10-1 and TRBJ2-1, with 8 positions matching TRBD2. This CDR3 is built from 16 residues. Germline CDR1 WNHNN, CDR2 SYGVQD (reference sequence). V lost 2 bases to trimming and J lost 7 bases; unmatched junction nucleotides: 10. CDR3 region: CASSERFGGGRNEQFF. The CDR3 DNA reads TGCGCCAGCAGTGAGCGATTTGGCGGGGGGCGGAATGAGCAGTTCTTC.

The genes are TRBV19 and TRBJ2-2; D remains unclear. Trimming removed 7 bases at V and 6 bases at J, with 12 bases between. This CDR3 is built from 13 residues. The V gene's germline CDR1 is LNHDA and CDR2 SQIVND (reference sequence). The CDR3 DNA sequence: TGTGCCAGTAAGAGGATGGCAGCCGGGGAGCTGTTTTTT. Its translation is CASKRMAAGELFF.

This clone was picked up a small number of times. This rearrangement joins TRBV6-5 to TRBJ2-1, with D possibly TRBD2 on 6 matching bases. CDR3 length: 14 amino acids. Trimming removed 7 bases from V and 6 bases from J, with 16 bases in between. Germline lookup yields CDR1 MNHEY and CDR2 SVGAGI. The CDR3 loop reads CASMSLLGGNEQFF. As DNA, the CDR3 is TGTGCCAGCATGTCTTTATTGGGGGGCAATGAGCAGTTCTTC.

The rearrangement joins TRBV27 to TRBJ1-3; 7 nucleotides line up with TRBD1. V gave up 6 bases and J gave up 2 bases; unmatched junction bases: 7. There are 15 residues in the CDR3. From germline, CDR1 is MNHEY and CDR2 SMNVEV (reference sequence). CDR3 in DNA: TGTGCCAGCAGCCTGACAGGGAGTGCTGGAAACACCATATATTTT. It is translated as CASSLTGSAGNTIYF.

The V call is TRBV27, the J call TRBJ2-3; a weak D match, TRBD2 (5 bases). Germline V lookup: CDR1 MNHEY, CDR2 SMNVEV (reference sequence). The CDR3 consists of 13 residues. Trimming stripped 10 bases from V and 1 base from J, with 12 bases between. The CDR3 spells CATRGSGTDTQYF. CDR3 DNA: TGTGCCACCCGGGGTTCGGGCACAGATACGCAGTATTTT.

The sample holds one count of this clone. The genes are TRBV3-1 (or the pseudogene TRBV3-2) and TRBJ1-5; D is perhaps TRBD1 (6 bases). Trimming left V 4 bases short and J 12 bases short, with 13 bases between. The CDR3 totals 12 residues. Germline assignment: CDR1 LGHDT and CDR2 YNNKEL (reference sequence). The DNA of the CDR3 is TGTGCCAGCAGCCGAGCTGAGGGGGTCCAGCATTTT. Translation gives CASSRAEGVQHF.

This clone has just one count. V gene TRBV3-1 (or the pseudogene TRBV3-2) combines with J gene TRBJ1-5; D call uncertain. This CDR3 region has 16 residues. From germline, CDR1 is LGHDT and CDR2 YNNKEL (reference sequence). The V end lost 0 bases, the J end lost 2 bases, and 11 bases lay between the germline ends. CDR3 DNA sequence: TGTGCCAGCAGCCAAGATTCTAGAGGAGGCAATCAGCCCCAGCATTTT. Amino acid sequence: CASSQDSRGGNQPQHF.

The chain uses TRBV4-1 and TRBJ2-5; 10 positions match TRBD1. Germline values: CDR1 MGHRA, CDR2 YSYEKL. This CDR3 has 15 residues. V trimming: 3 bases; J trimming: 7 bases; junction bases outside the gene matches: 8. The CDR3 loop reads CASSQGQGLLVTQYF. The CDR3 DNA follows: TGCGCCAGCAGCCAGGGACAGGGGTTACTGGTGACCCAGTACTTC.

V usage is TRBV5-1 and J usage is TRBJ2-7, with 10 bases identical to TRBD1. This CDR3 comprises 14 residues. Germline-derived CDR1 and CDR2 are SGHRS and YFSETQ. The trim removed 4 bases at V and 6 bases at J, leaving 7 bases unmatched. The DNA for the CDR3 is TGCGCCAGCAGCCGGACAGGGGGTTCGTTCGAGCAGTACTTC. This gives the protein CASSRTGGSFEQYF. Combining the CDR3 with reference TRBV5-1 and TRBJ2-7 gives the whole variable domain KAGVTQTPRYLIKTRGQQVTLSCSPISGHRSVSWYQQTPGQGLQFLFEYFSETQRNKGNFPGRFSGRQFSNSRSEMNVSTLELGDSALYLCASSRTGGSFEQYFGPGTRLTVT.

The table lists this clone with a few counts. V is TRBV6-5 and J is TRBJ2-7; possible D gene TRBD1, 8 bases. The V end was cut by 0 bases, the J end by 1 base, with 10 bases between. Germline V gives CDR1 MNHEY, CDR2 SVGAGI. CDR3 length: 15 residues. DNA of the CDR3: TGTGCCAGCAGTTACTCACAGGGGGGGTCCTACGAGCAGTACTTC. This sequence encodes CASSYSQGGSYEQYF.

This chain links TRBV28 with TRBJ2-7; tentatively, D is TRBD2 (5 bases). Germline loops: CDR1 MDHEN, CDR2 SYDVKM. This CDR3 region has 12 residues. Trimming took off 5 bases at V and 6 bases at J, with 11 bases between the two ends. CDR3 protein: CASSPGLSEQYF. The CDR3 region has the DNA TGTGCCAGCAGTCCTGGACTGAGCGAGCAGTACTTC. The full variable domain, in which reference TRBV28 and TRBJ2-7 provide the parts outside the CDR3, is DVKVTQSSRYLVKRTGEKVFLECVQDMDHENMFWYRQDPGLGLRLIYFSYDVKMKEKGDIPEGYSVSREKKERFSLILESASTNQTSMYLCASSPGLSEQYFGPGTRLTVT.

The chain couples TRBV6-2 or TRBV6-3 to TRBJ1-5; TRBD1 aligns across 10 bases. This CDR3 spans 15 amino acids. Germline loops: CDR1 MNHEY, CDR2 SVGEGT. V lost 2 bases and J lost 4; bases outside the gene matches: 2. CDR3 sequence: CASSYRGQGNQPQHF. The CDR3 DNA reads as TGTGCCAGCAGTTACAGGGGACAGGGGAATCAGCCCCAGCATTTT.

The chain has TRBV7-2 and TRBJ2-3; 8 nucleotides match TRBD2. Losses at the gene ends were 5 bases for V and 1 base for J; bases not matched to a gene: 2. Looked up from germline, CDR1 is SGHTA and CDR2 is FQGNSA. This CDR3 has 14 residues. The CDR3 loop reads CASSPLAGTDTQYF. The DNA of the CDR3 is TGTGCCAGCAGCCCACTAGCGGGCACAGATACGCAGTATTTT.

This chain uses TRBV7-3 with TRBJ2-2, with D perhaps matching TRBD2 (5 bases). V was shortened by 5 bases and J by 4 bases, with 14 bases between the two germline ends. The CDR3 sequence is 15 residues long. CDR1 is SGHTA, CDR2 FQGTGA, per germline. The CDR3 loop is CASSPTMSGTGELFF. CDR3 sequence (DNA): TGTGCCAGCAGCCCAACAATGAGCGGCACCGGGGAGCTGTTTTTT.

CDR3 residues: CASSAGTGGGNQPQHF. For the CDR3, the DNA is TGTGCCAGCAGTGCCGGGACAGGGGGCGGGAATCAGCCCCAGCATTTT. The rearrangement uses TRBV28 and TRBJ1-5; 12 positions agree with TRBD1. This CDR3 is 16 amino acids long. Trimming cost V 5 bases and J 4 bases; bases outside gene matches: 6. CDR1 and CDR2 (germline): MDHEN, SYDVKM.

The chain carries TRBV12-3 or TRBV12-4 and TRBJ1-4; D is unclear. The CDR3 has 13 residues. Trimming pared 8 bases from V and 7 bases from J, leaving 14 bases between. In DNA form, the CDR3 reads TGTGCCAGCCACGGCGGGCTGGGTGAAAAACTGTTTTTT. Its protein is CASHGGLGEKLFF.

V usage is TRBV6-2 or TRBV6-3 and J usage is TRBJ1-4; the D gene is possibly TRBD1 (5 bases). The CDR3 length is 12 residues. Looked up from germline, CDR1 is MNHEY and CDR2 is SVGEGT. The V and J ends lost 5 bases and 13 bases respectively, with 14 bases between them. CDR3 loop: CASSRGVDRLFF. Written as DNA, the CDR3 is TGTGCCAGCAGTAGGGGTGTTGATAGACTGTTTTTT.

The gene calls are TRBV3-1 (or the pseudogene TRBV3-2) and TRBJ2-1; TRBD2 might be the D (6 bases). The CDR3 spans 16 residues. V lost 1 base and J lost 4, with 14 bases in between. Looked up from germline, CDR1 is LGHDT and CDR2 is YNNKEL (reference sequence). CDR3 sequence (DNA): TGTGCCAGCAGCCAAGGATCGGGAGTATGGTACAATGAGCAGTTCTTC. Translation gives CASSQGSGVWYNEQFF.

This chain links TRBV30 with TRBJ2-3; D gene uncertain. V was trimmed by 4 bases and J by 0 bases, leaving 11 bases between them. The germline CDR1 and CDR2 sequences are GTSNPN and SVGIG (reference sequence). The CDR3 spans 14 residues. CDR3 sequence: CAWTNYFSTDTQYF. The CDR3 nucleotides are TGTGCCTGGACTAATTATTTTAGCACAGATACGCAGTATTTT.

This chain uses TRBV4-2 with TRBJ2-1; TRBD2 matches at 8 bases. Germline V gene sequence: CDR1 LGHNA, CDR2 YNFKEQ. This CDR3 is 16 amino acids long. Losses at the gene ends were 0 bases for V and 8 bases for J; bases not matched to a gene: 9. For the CDR3, the DNA is TGTGCCAGCAGCCAAGATTCCAGCGGGGGTCAGGATGAGCAGTTCTTC. Translating gives CASSQDSSGGQDEQFF.

The chain recombines TRBV5-1 with TRBJ2-2, with D maybe TRBD2 (7 bases). There are 15 residues in the CDR3. Looked up from germline, CDR1 is SGHRS and CDR2 is YFSETQ. V was clipped by 0 bases and J by 6 bases, with 12 bases between them. The CDR3 DNA sequence: TGCGCCAGCAGCTTGGCCGGGGGGCGGTCCGGGGAGCTGTTTTTT. Its translation is CASSLAGGRSGELFF.

The chain has TRBV27 and TRBJ1-1; D may be TRBD1 (6 bases). Germline V gene sequence: CDR1 MNHEY, CDR2 SMNVEV (reference sequence). Trimming left V 5 bases short and J 1 base short, with 20 bases between. The CDR3 has 17 residues. The CDR3 DNA follows: TGTGCCAGCAGTACCCTGGAGGCAGGGGTTACGAACACTGAAGCTTTCTTT. Translation gives CASSTLEAGVTNTEAFF.

The rearrangement uses TRBV29-1 and TRBJ2-7, with no clear D. The CDR3 spans 13 residues. Per germline, CDR1 SQVTM and CDR2 ANQGSEA. The germline V and J ends were trimmed by 6 bases and 0 bases, with 12 bases remaining between them. CDR3 protein: CSVETPGSYEQYF. The CDR3 DNA reads as TGCAGCGTCGAGACACCTGGCTCCTACGAGCAGTACTTC.

This sequence joins TRBV19 and TRBJ1-5; D is perhaps TRBD1 (5 bases). Germline lookup yields CDR1 LNHDA and CDR2 SQIVND (reference sequence). V lost 5 bases to trimming and J lost 0 bases, with 14 bases between them. CDR3 length: 16 residues. This CDR3 reads CASSGIGVGSNQPQHF. The CDR3 DNA reads TGTGCCAGTAGTGGAATAGGGGTCGGTAGCAATCAGCCCCAGCATTTT.

The CDR3 nucleotides are TGTGCCAGCAGTGAAGGACACAGGGGTTGGGGGACTGGCTACACCTTC. Translation: CASSEGHRGWGTGYTF. The chain carries TRBV2 and TRBJ1-2, with 7 bases identical to TRBD1. The germline V gene encodes CDR1 SNHLY and CDR2 FYNNEI. Losses at the gene ends were 1 base for V and 7 bases for J; bases not matched to a gene: 12. The CDR3 spans 16 residues. The full variable domain, completed using reference TRBV2 and TRBJ1-2, is EPEVTQTPSHQVTQMGQEVILRCVPISNHLYFYWYRQILGQKVEFLVSFYNNEISEKSEIFDDQFSVERPDGSNFTLKIRSTKLEDSAMYFCASSEGHRGWGTGYTFGSGTRLTVV.